This T cell receptor beta chain was profiled in a study of tumor-infiltrating lymphocytes in primary liver carcinoma. Study-level points and caveats: Reduced overlap was seen in tumor-adjacent and tumor-blood pairs versus tumor region pairs.

In regard to this clonotype: Antigen unknown. The junction departs from the called germline gene at one end, perhaps through a read error.

cDNA specific to TCR beta was made from 500 ng of total RNA, with a constant-region primer employed for priming. Slightly modified ARM-PCR with three nested multiplex PCR rounds yielded TCR beta libraries. MiXCR was run by TCRdb on the multiplex PCR reads, yielding one entry per CDR3 protein. The sample lists roughly 190,000 distinct CDR3 sequences, approximately 80% occurring once. From 20-30 mg of unsorted bulk tissue, DNA and RNA were co-extracted together. Surgeons resected the patients' primary liver carcinomas. Collection of samples drew on five separate regions of each tumor. The TCR was taken from a man aged 40-49 years with primary liver carcinoma and hepatitis B virus infection. Sample: tumor tissue from primary liver carcinoma.

CDR3 loop: CTSSYRTSGRANEQLF. In DNA, the CDR3 is TGTACCAGCAGTTACCGGACTAGCGGGAGGGCCAACGAACAGTTATTC. The gene calls are TRBV6-5 and TRBJ2-1; 15 nucleotides line up with TRBD2. The V gene's germline CDR1 is MNHEY and CDR2 SVGAGI. The CDR3 has 16 amino acids.